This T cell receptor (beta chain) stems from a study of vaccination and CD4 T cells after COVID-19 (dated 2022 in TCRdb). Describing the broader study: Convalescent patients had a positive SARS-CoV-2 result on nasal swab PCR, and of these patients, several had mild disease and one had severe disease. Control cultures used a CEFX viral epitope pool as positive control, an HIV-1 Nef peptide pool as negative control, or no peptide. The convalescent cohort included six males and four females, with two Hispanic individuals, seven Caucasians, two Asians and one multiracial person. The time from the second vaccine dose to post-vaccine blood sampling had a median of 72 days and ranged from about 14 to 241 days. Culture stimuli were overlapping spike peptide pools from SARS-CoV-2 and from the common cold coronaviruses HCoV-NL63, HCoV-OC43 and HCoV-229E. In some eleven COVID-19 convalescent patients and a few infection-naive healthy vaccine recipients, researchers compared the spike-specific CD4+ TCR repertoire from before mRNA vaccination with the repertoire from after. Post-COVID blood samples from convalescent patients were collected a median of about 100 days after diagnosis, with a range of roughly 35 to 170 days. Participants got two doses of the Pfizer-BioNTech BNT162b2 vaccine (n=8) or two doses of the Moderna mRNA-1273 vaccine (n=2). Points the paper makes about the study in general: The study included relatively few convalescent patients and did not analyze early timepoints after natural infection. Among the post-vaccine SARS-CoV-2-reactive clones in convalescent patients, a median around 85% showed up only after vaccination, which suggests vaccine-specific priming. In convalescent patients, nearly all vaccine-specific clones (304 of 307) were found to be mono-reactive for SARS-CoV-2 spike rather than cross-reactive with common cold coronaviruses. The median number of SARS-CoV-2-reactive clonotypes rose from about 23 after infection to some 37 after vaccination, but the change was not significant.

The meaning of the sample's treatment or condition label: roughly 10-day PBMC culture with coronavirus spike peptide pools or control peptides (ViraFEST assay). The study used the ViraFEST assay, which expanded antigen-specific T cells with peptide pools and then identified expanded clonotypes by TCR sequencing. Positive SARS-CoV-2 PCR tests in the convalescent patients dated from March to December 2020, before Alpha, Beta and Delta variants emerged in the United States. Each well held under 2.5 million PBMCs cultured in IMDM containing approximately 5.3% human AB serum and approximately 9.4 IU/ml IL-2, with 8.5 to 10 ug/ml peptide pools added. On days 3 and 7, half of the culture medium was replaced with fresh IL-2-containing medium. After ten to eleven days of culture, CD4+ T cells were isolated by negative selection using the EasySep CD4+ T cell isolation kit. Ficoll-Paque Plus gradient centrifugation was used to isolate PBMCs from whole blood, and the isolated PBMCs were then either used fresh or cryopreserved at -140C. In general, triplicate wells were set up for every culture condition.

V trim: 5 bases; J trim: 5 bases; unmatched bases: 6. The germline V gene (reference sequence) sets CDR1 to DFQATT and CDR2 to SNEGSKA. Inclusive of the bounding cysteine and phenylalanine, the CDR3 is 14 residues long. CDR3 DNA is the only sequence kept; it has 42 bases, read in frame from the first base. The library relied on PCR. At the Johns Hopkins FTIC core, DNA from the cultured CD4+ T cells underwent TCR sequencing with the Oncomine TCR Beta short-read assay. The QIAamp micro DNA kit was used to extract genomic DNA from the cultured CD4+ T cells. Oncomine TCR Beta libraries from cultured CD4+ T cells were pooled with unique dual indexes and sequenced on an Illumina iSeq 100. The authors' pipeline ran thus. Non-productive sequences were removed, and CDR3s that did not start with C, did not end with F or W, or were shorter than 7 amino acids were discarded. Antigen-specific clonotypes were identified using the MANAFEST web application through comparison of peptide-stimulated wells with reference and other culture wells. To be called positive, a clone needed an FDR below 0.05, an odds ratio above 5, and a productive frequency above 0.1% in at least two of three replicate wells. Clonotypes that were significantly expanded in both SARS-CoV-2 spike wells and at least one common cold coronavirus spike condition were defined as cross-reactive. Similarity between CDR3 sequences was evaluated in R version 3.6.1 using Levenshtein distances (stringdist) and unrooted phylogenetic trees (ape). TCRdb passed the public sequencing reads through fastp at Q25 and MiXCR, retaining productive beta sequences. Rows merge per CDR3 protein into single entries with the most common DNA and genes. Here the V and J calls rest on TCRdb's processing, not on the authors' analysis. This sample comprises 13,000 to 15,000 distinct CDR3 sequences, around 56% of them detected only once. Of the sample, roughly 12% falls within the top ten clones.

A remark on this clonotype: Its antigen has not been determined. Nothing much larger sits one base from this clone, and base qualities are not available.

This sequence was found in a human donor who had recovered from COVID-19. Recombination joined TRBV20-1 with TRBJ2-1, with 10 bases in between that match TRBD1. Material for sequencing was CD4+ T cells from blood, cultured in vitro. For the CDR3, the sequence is CSAGQGVSNNEQFF. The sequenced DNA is TGCAGTGCTGGACAGGGGGTCAGTAACAATGAGCAGTTCTTC.